A single sample gave rise to the 22 T cell receptor beta chains below, sequenced in a study of spatial heterogeneity in lung cancer. Study-wide points: Intratumoral expanded alpha and beta TCR counts were found to track tumor mutation counts.

Time point given: sample taken at primary tumor resection. These receptors are not linked to any known antigen. TCRdb re-analysed the 5' RACE reads in MiXCR, keeping a single row per CDR3 protein. This sample has 1,200 to 1,500 distinct CDR3 sequences, with roughly a sixth found just once. This material consisted of lung tumor tissue, taken at surgery. The receptors shown here come from a male donor with early-stage non-small cell lung cancer.

This clonotype was seen more than once but under ten times. CDR3 region: CASSRMGQRQETQYF. CDR3 sequence (DNA): TGTGCCAGCAGCCGAATGGGACAGCGCCAAGAGACCCAGTACTTC. The chain has TRBV7-6 and TRBJ2-5, with 7 bases lining up with TRBD1. This CDR3 is built from 15 residues. Germline V gene data show CDR1 as SGHVS and CDR2 as FNYEAQ. Trimming at V came to 5 bases and at J to 1 base, leaving 7 bases not matched to a gene.

The chain couples TRBV5-1 to TRBJ1-2; 7 nucleotides agree with TRBD1. Per the germline V gene, CDR1 is SGHRS and CDR2 is YFSETQ. The J segment lost 4 bases and the V segment lost 4 bases, leaving 19 bases of the junction unmatched. This CDR3 region has 18 residues. The CDR3 bases are TGCGCCAGCAGCGCCCCCGGGACAGAGTTCGCCCGCTTCTATGGCTACACCTTC. It specifies CASSAPGTEFARFYGYTF. The full variable domain, completed using reference TRBV5-1 and TRBJ1-2, is KAGVTQTPRYLIKTRGQQVTLSCSPISGHRSVSWYQQTPGQGLQFLFEYFSETQRNKGNFPGRFSGRQFSNSRSEMNVSTLELGDSALYLCASSAPGTEFARFYGYTFGSGTRLTVV.

This clonotype was detected only a few times. J is TRBJ2-3 and V is TRBV28; a weak D match, TRBD1 (6 bases). Germline loops: CDR1 MDHEN, CDR2 SYDVKM. Trimming took off 4 bases at V and 0 bases at J, with 11 bases between the two ends. The CDR3 totals 15 residues. This CDR3 is CASSSGEPSTDTQYF. For the CDR3, the DNA is TGTGCCAGCAGTTCAGGGGAGCCTAGCACAGATACGCAGTATTTT.

Within the sample, this clonotype is large. V is TRBV6-6 and J is TRBJ2-5; D gene unclear. The CDR3 has 14 amino acids. With 0 bases removed from V and 1 base from J, the gap between germline ends came to 6 bases. Germline V gives CDR1 MNHNY, CDR2 SVGAGI (reference sequence). CDR3 sequence: CASSYSPRQETQYF. CDR3 DNA sequence: TGTGCCAGCAGTTACTCACCGCGCCAAGAGACCCAGTACTTC.

Turning to this clonotype: It may be a read error: a sequence one base away is much more abundant. The chain joins TRBV10-1 to TRBJ2-7; TRBD1 might be the D (5 bases). The CDR3 length is 11 residues. In germline, CDR1 is WNHNN, CDR2 SYGVQD (reference sequence). The CDR3 sequence is CASDSSCEQYF. Written as DNA, the CDR3 is TGCGCCAGCGACAGCTCCTGCGAGCAGTACTTC.

This clonotype is labeled as medium-sized. V and J are TRBV5-4 and TRBJ2-7; 10 nucleotides match TRBD1. With V trimmed by 4 bases and J by 5 bases, 9 bases remained unmatched. Germline V CDR1 and CDR2: SGHNT, YYREEE (reference sequence). The CDR3 is 15 residues long. The CDR3 is CASSLPGQGSHEQYF. The CDR3 nucleotides read TGTGCCAGCAGCCTACCGGGACAGGGGTCCCACGAGCAGTACTTC.

By share, this clonotype counts as medium-sized. The V gene is TRBV6-5, the J gene TRBJ2-5, with 10 nucleotides matching TRBD2. Germline CDR1 is MNHEY and CDR2 is SVGAGI. V dropped 4 bases and J dropped 4; count of bases not matched to a gene: 15. CDR3 length equals 18 residues. CDR3 residues: CASSSPSGGATPGETQYF. CDR3 nucleotides: TGTGCCAGCAGTTCCCCCAGCGGGGGGGCAACGCCGGGAGAGACCCAGTACTTC.

This chain joins TRBV27 and TRBJ2-7; 9 bases map to TRBD2. The CDR3 totals 13 residues. Germline V lookup: CDR1 MNHEY, CDR2 SMNVEV (reference sequence). J lost 5 bases, V lost 6 bases, and 5 bases had no gene match. Here the CDR3 reads CASSGTSHNEQYF. The CDR3 nucleotides are TGTGCCAGCAGCGGGACTAGCCACAACGAGCAGTACTTC.

This clonotype is termed medium-sized. This sequence joins TRBV6-2 or TRBV6-3 and TRBJ2-1; 9 bases are shared with TRBD1. The V segment lost 5 bases and the J segment 1 base; nucleotides outside the gene matches: 9. CDR1 and CDR2 from the germline V gene are MNHEY and SVGEGT. The CDR3 sequence is 17 residues long. This CDR3 is CASSLRDRASSYNEQFF. Written as DNA, the CDR3 is TGTGCCAGCAGTCTCCGGGACAGGGCCTCATCCTACAATGAGCAGTTCTTC.

This clonotype counts as medium-sized. The rearrangement uses TRBV18 and TRBJ2-3, with 7 bases identical to TRBD2. In germline, CDR1 is KGHSH, CDR2 LQKENI. The CDR3 contains 12 residues. Trimming took 6 bases from V and 6 from J; bases not matched to a gene: 3. The CDR3 is CASSPRGDTQYF. CDR3 nucleotides: TGTGCCAGCTCCCCGCGGGGGGATACGCAGTATTTT. Using reference TRBV18 and TRBJ2-3 for the parts outside the CDR3, the full variable domain is NAGVMQNPRHLVRRRGQEARLRCSPMKGHSHVYWYRQLPEEGLKFMVYLQKENIIDESGMPKERFSAEFPKEGPSILRIQQVVRGDSAAYFCASSPRGDTQYFGPGTRLTVL.

By share of the sample, this clonotype is large. The rearrangement links TRBV6-6 to TRBJ2-7, with TRBD1 as a possible D gene (6 bases). Trimming pared 6 bases from V and 7 bases from J, leaving 13 bases between. The CDR3 runs to 12 residues. CDR1 is MNHNY, CDR2 SVGAGI, per germline (reference sequence). The CDR3 region is CASSPQGREQYF. CDR3 nucleotide sequence: TGTGCCAGCAGCCCACAGGGTAGGGAGCAGTACTTC.

In this sample, this clonotype turned up a few times. V gene TRBV7-2 combines with J gene TRBJ2-3, with D hard to call. V was shortened by 5 bases and J by 4 bases, with 7 bases between the two germline ends. From germline, CDR1 is SGHTA and CDR2 FQGNSA. CDR3 length: 12 residues. DNA of the CDR3: TGTGCCAGCAGCCCCCGGCCAGATACGCAGTATTTT. Translation gives CASSPRPDTQYF.

This clonotype is medium-sized in the sample. The chain employs TRBV30 and TRBJ2-1; D is undetermined. Trimming shortened V by 1 base and J by 2 bases, and 6 bases separated the two germline ends. The CDR3 runs to 13 residues. The V gene's germline CDR1 is GTSNPN and CDR2 SVGIG (reference sequence). The CDR3 DNA reads TGTGCCTGGAGTGGGGTCACCTACAATGAGCAGTTCTTC. This translates into CAWSGVTYNEQFF.

The V and J genes are TRBV5-4 and TRBJ2-1; a possible D gene is TRBD1 (7 bases). V dropped 0 bases and J dropped 9 bases, with 16 bases sitting between them. CDR1 and CDR2 from the germline V gene are SGHNT and YYREEE (reference sequence). The CDR3 runs 15 residues. The CDR3 loop reads CASSLGRGVQAEQFF. The CDR3, as DNA: TGTGCCAGCAGCTTGGGCAGGGGGGTCCAGGCTGAGCAGTTCTTC. The variable domain in full, with the rest retrieved from reference TRBV5-4 and TRBJ2-1, is ETGVTQSPTHLIKTRGQQVTLRCSSQSGHNTVSWYQQALGQGPQFIFQYYREEENGRGNFPPRFSGLQFPNYSSELNVNALELDDSALYLCASSLGRGVQAEQFFGPGTRLTVL.

The rearrangement uses TRBV2 and TRBJ2-1; 13 nucleotides line up with TRBD2. Germline values: CDR1 SNHLY, CDR2 FYNNEI. Trimming at V came to 6 bases and at J to 12 bases, leaving 8 bases not matched to a gene. The CDR3 has 14 residues. The CDR3 loop is CASRPGLAGARQFF. The CDR3 coding sequence is TGTGCCAGCAGGCCCGGACTAGCGGGGGCTAGGCAGTTCTTC.

This clonotype counts as large. This sequence joins TRBV19 and TRBJ2-4; D not resolved. From germline, CDR1 is LNHDA and CDR2 SQIVND (reference sequence). Trimming pared 1 base from V and 0 bases from J, leaving 10 bases between. The CDR3 sequence is 16 residues long. CDR3 sequence: CASSIVLTVAKNIQYF. In DNA form, the CDR3 reads TGTGCCAGTAGTATAGTCCTCACGGTAGCCAAAAACATTCAGTACTTC. The full variable domain, completed using reference TRBV19 and TRBJ2-4, is DGGITQSPKYLFRKEGQNVTLSCEQNLNHDAMYWYRQDPGQGLRLIYYSQIVNDFQKGDIAEGYSVSREKKESFPLTVTSAQKNPTAFYLCASSIVLTVAKNIQYFGAGTRLSVL.

This sequence joins TRBV18 and TRBJ2-7; tentative D call: TRBD2 (5 bases). This CDR3 has 14 residues. Germline values: CDR1 KGHSH, CDR2 LQKENI. V was pared by 2 bases and J by 2 bases, with 10 bases between. Here the CDR3 reads CASSPSGYAYEQYF. CDR3 coding DNA: TGTGCCAGCTCACCAAGCGGCTATGCCTACGAGCAGTACTTC.

The J gene is TRBJ2-1, the V gene TRBV20-1, with 10 bases lining up with TRBD1. Losses at the gene ends were 3 bases for V and 5 bases for J; bases not matched to a gene: 7. The CDR3 has 15 residues. The germline gives CDR1 DFQATT, CDR2 SNEGSKA (reference sequence). This chain's CDR3 is CSASLPDRGHNEQFF. CDR3 sequence (DNA): TGCAGTGCTAGCCTACCAGACAGGGGGCACAATGAGCAGTTCTTC.

This clonotype is judged large. The chain joins TRBV4-2 to TRBJ2-1; 7 bases match TRBD2. Germline CDR1 and CDR2: LGHNA and YNFKEQ. This CDR3 is built from 14 residues. V trimming: 3 bases; J trimming: 12 bases; junction bases outside the gene matches: 11. This CDR3 is CASSHESGASVQFF. The CDR3 bases are TGTGCCAGCAGCCATGAAAGCGGGGCTAGTGTGCAGTTCTTC.

This clonotype is judged large (0.1 to 1%). V and J are TRBV12-3 or TRBV12-4 and TRBJ2-7; D call uncertain. V dropped 5 bases and J dropped 5 bases, with 13 bases sitting between them. CDR3 length equals 13 residues. The CDR3 DNA follows: TGTGCCAGCAGTAGCCGACCGGCCCACGAGCAGTACTTC. The encoded protein is CASSSRPAHEQYF.

This clonotype is labeled as medium-sized. The rearrangement links TRBV3-1 to TRBJ1-2; 8 nucleotides agree with TRBD1. Germline-derived CDR1 and CDR2 are LGHDT and YNNKEL (reference sequence). The J segment lost 3 bases and the V segment lost 4 bases, leaving 1 base of the junction unmatched. CDR3 size: 13 residues. The CDR3: CASSRTGYYGYTF. CDR3 coding DNA: TGTGCCAGCAGCCGGACAGGGTACTATGGCTACACCTTC.

The chain couples TRBV20-1 to TRBJ2-5; D ambiguous. CDR3 length: 11 residues. Germline V gives CDR1 DFQATT, CDR2 SNEGSKA (reference sequence). V lost 3 bases, J lost 7 bases, and 9 bases lay in between. CDR3 protein: CSASDRATQYF. The CDR3 DNA follows: TGCAGTGCTAGTGACCGGGCGACCCAGTACTTC.